The 19 T cell receptor beta chains in this list originate from one sample, sequenced in a study of shared clonotypes between healthy human individuals. Sequenced by immunoSEQ multiplex PCR; TCRdb stores in-frame clones only, minus some. The sample has fewer than 850,000 clones, roughly 87% seen once; the top ten hold 34%. Sequenced material: memory CD8+ T cells from PBMCs. Indicated subset: CD45RO+ cells pooled with CCR7-negative TemRA cells. These receptors were taken from a man between 18 and 35 years old in good health. Some clones in this sample may be carry-over from other donors' samples.

The chain uses TRBV10-3 and TRBJ1-1; 7 bases are shared with TRBD1. CDR1 and CDR2 from the germline V gene are ENHRY and SYGVKD. The J segment lost 4 bases and the V segment lost 11 bases, leaving 10 bases of the junction unmatched. This CDR3 spans 13 amino acids. CDR3 amino acids: CASRQGGATEAFF. CDR3 sequence (DNA): TGTGCCTCCAGACAGGGAGGGGCCACTGAAGCTTTCTTT.

This clone has a single count. The chain couples TRBV11-2 to TRBJ1-2; D perhaps matches TRBD1 (6 bases). The CDR3 loop spans 13 amino acids. Germline CDR1 reads SGHAT; CDR2 reads FQNNGV. V dropped 6 bases and J dropped 4 bases, with 12 bases sitting between them. CDR3 sequence reads: CASSSTGFYGYTF. CDR3 sequence (DNA): TGTGCCAGCAGTTCTACAGGGTTCTATGGCTACACCTTC. Based on the CDR3 plus reference TRBV11-2 and TRBJ1-2, the full variable domain is EAGVAQSPRYKIIEKRQSVAFWCNPISGHATLYWYQQILGQGPKLLIQFQNNGVVDDSQLPKDRFSAERLKGVDSTLKIQPAKLEDSAVYLCASSSTGFYGYTFGSGTRLTVV.

The V gene is TRBV7-9, the J gene TRBJ2-2; TRBD2 is a possible D gene (6 bases). V gave up 5 bases and J gave up 2 bases, with 18 bases separating them. This CDR3 comprises 17 residues. Germline V gene lookup returns CDR1 SEHNR and CDR2 FQNEAQ (reference sequence). CDR3 DNA: TGTGCCAGCAGCCCACCGGTGCGGGAAACTAACACCGGGGAGCTGTTTTTT. Residues: CASSPPVRETNTGELFF.

This chain joins TRBV7-8 and TRBJ1-5; D ambiguous. Germline values: CDR1 SGHVS, CDR2 FQNEAQ. This CDR3 spans 15 amino acids. Between the trimmed V and J ends, which lost 5 bases and 3 bases, there was a span of 14 bases. The CDR3 region has the DNA TGTGCCAGCAGCGAAGTAGAGGGCGTCAATCAGCCCCAGCATTTT. Protein: CASSEVEGVNQPQHF.

This chain links TRBV4-1 with TRBJ1-4; no reliable D call. The CDR3 sequence is 15 residues long. Trimming took off 0 bases at V and 5 bases at J, with 10 bases between the two ends. Per germline, CDR1 MGHRA and CDR2 YSYEKL. CDR3 DNA sequence: TGCGCCAGCAGCCAAGAAAGGGCGGTAAATGAAAAACTGTTTTTT. It encodes CASSQERAVNEKLFF.

The V and J genes are TRBV13 and TRBJ2-7; D perhaps matches TRBD2 (5 bases). Germline CDR1 reads PRHDT; CDR2 reads FYEKMQ (reference sequence). Trimming shortened V by 3 bases and J by 2 bases, and 14 bases separated the two germline ends. There are 15 residues in the CDR3. DNA for the CDR3: TGTGCCAGCAGCTTTACAGAGCGGTTAACCTACGAGCAGTACTTC. Protein sequence: CASSFTERLTYEQYF.

The CDR3 region is CASSLTGGTLQETQYF. The CDR3 DNA follows: TGTGCCAGCAGTCTAACAGGGGGGACTCTTCAGGAGACCCAGTACTTC. The chain combines TRBV27 with TRBJ2-5; 8 bases agree with TRBD1. The CDR3 is 16 amino acids. Germline CDR1 is MNHEY and CDR2 is SMNVEV (reference sequence). Trimming cost V 5 bases and J 5 bases; bases outside gene matches: 13.

The J gene is TRBJ1-6, the V gene TRBV4-2; 8 bases fit TRBD1. Unmatched junction bases numbered 11, after V lost 0 bases and J lost 10 bases. CDR3 length: 17 residues. Germline V gene lookup returns CDR1 LGHNA and CDR2 YNFKEQ. The CDR3 DNA reads as TGTGCCAGCAGCCAAGATGGGCAGGGGGCGGGAGGATCACCCCTCCACTTT. Protein: CASSQDGQGAGGSPLHF.

This chain uses TRBV29-1 with TRBJ2-1; a possible D gene is TRBD2 (7 bases). In germline, CDR1 is SQVTM, CDR2 ANQGSEA. This CDR3 has 15 amino acids. V lost 2 bases, J lost 4 bases, and 15 bases lay in between. CDR3 protein: CSVEKRGGGYNEQFF. CDR3 DNA: TGCAGCGTTGAAAAGCGGGGAGGGGGTTACAATGAGCAGTTCTTC.

V and J are TRBV5-1 and TRBJ2-7; D possibly corresponds to TRBD2 (6 bases). This CDR3 comprises 14 residues. CDR1 is SGHRS and CDR2 is YFSETQ in the germline V gene. V lost 3 bases and J lost 5, with 15 bases in between. The CDR3 sequence: CASSWVSSENEQYF. The CDR3, as DNA: TGCGCCAGCAGCTGGGTCTCTAGCGAGAACGAGCAGTACTTC.

This clone appeared a few times. This chain uses TRBV9 with TRBJ1-1; 8 bases are shared with TRBD1. The CDR3 runs to 13 residues. CDR1 is SGDLS and CDR2 is YYNGEE in the germline V gene. CDR3 loop: CATGTGLNTEAFF. CDR3 nucleotides: TGTGCAACCGGGACAGGATTGAACACTGAAGCTTTCTTT.

The V gene is TRBV2, the J gene TRBJ2-7; maybe TRBD2 (6 bases). The V end lost 8 bases, the J end lost 1 base, and 12 bases lay between the germline ends. The CDR3 length is 13 residues. Germline V gives CDR1 SNHLY, CDR2 FYNNEI. CDR3: CASDAGFSYEQYF. In DNA, the CDR3 is TGTGCCAGCGACGCGGGATTTTCCTACGAGCAGTACTTC.

The chain has TRBV30 and TRBJ2-3; TRBD1 matches 7 bases. The CDR3 runs 15 residues. Germline V gene data show CDR1 as GTSNPN and CDR2 as SVGIG (reference sequence). The ends lost 3 bases at V and 3 bases at J; junction bases unmatched: 9. For the CDR3, the DNA is TGTGCCTGGAGGGATACAGGGGTGGTGACAGATACGCAGTATTTT. Amino acids: CAWRDTGVVTDTQYF.

The chain carries TRBV5-6 and TRBJ1-6; maybe TRBD1 (5 bases). The germline V gene encodes CDR1 SGHDT and CDR2 YYEEEE. The CDR3 is made up of 15 amino acids. Trimming left V 4 bases short and J 7 bases short, with 15 bases between. In DNA, the CDR3 is TGTGCCAGCAGCCCGCCGGGACTGAAAAATTCACCCCTCCACTTT. It is translated as CASSPPGLKNSPLHF.

The gene calls are TRBV7-6 and TRBJ2-1; perhaps TRBD2 as D (6 bases). The CDR3 is 15 amino acids. Looked up from germline, CDR1 is SGHVS and CDR2 is FNYEAQ. The V end was cut by 5 bases, the J end by 8 bases, with 19 bases between. As DNA, the CDR3 is TGTGCCAGCAGCCCCCTAGCGAGCTCAATCCATGAGCAGTTCTTC. Translating it yields CASSPLASSIHEQFF. Variable domain in full (rest from reference TRBV7-6 and TRBJ2-1): GAGVSQSPRYKVTKRGQDVALRCDPISGHVSLYWYRQALGQGPEFLTYFNYEAQQDKSGLPNDRFSAERPEGSISTLTIQRTEQRDSAMYRCASSPLASSIHEQFFGPGTRLTVL.

As concerns this clone: A far larger clone is a single base away, which makes a read error likely. Other DNA variants within this sample encode the same CDR3. This chain joins TRBV19 and TRBJ2-2; D unclear. The V gene's germline CDR1 is LNHDA and CDR2 SQIVND (reference sequence). The CDR3 runs 14 residues. Trimming removed 1 base at V and 1 base at J, with 4 bases between. CDR3 residues: CASSIVGNTGELFF. The DNA of the CDR3 is TGTGCCAGTAGTATAGTGGGGAACACCGGGGAGCTGTTTTTT.

The chain joins TRBV28 to TRBJ2-3, with a weak D call TRBD2 (6 bases). CDR1 and CDR2 (germline): MDHEN, SYDVKM. This CDR3 region has 16 residues. V was shortened by 2 bases and J by 0 bases, with 12 bases between the two germline ends. The CDR3 is CASSLVGAGSTDTQYF. The CDR3 DNA reads TGTGCCAGCAGTTTAGTTGGGGCGGGGAGCACAGATACGCAGTATTTT. Filled out from reference TRBV28 and TRBJ2-3, the complete variable domain reads DVKVTQSSRYLVKRTGEKVFLECVQDMDHENMFWYRQDPGLGLRLIYFSYDVKMKEKGDIPEGYSVSREKKERFSLILESASTNQTSMYLCASSLVGAGSTDTQYFGPGTRLTVL.

The chain recombines TRBV11-2 with TRBJ2-5; 8 nucleotides align to TRBD1. Germline lookup yields CDR1 SGHAT and CDR2 FQNNGV. V shed 1 base and J 4 bases; nucleotides not matched to a gene: 5. This CDR3 is built from 15 residues. CDR3 residues: CASSLGTGNRETQYF. CDR3 coding DNA: TGTGCCAGCAGCTTAGGGACAGGGAACAGAGAGACCCAGTACTTC.

The chain employs TRBV4-1 and TRBJ1-5, with 12 bases fitting TRBD1. With 2 bases clipped from V and 3 bases from J, the junction kept 5 bases outside the gene matches. CDR3 size: 17 residues. From germline, CDR1 is MGHRA and CDR2 YSYEKL. This CDR3 is CASSQPGQGAFNQPQHF. The CDR3 DNA reads as TGCGCCAGCAGCCAACCGGGACAGGGGGCTTTCAATCAGCCCCAGCATTTT.